The 27 T cell receptor beta chains listed next were all sequenced from one sample in a study of neoadjuvant anti-PD-1 for oral cavity cancer. Sequenced by immunoSEQ multiplex PCR; TCRdb stores in-frame clones only, minus some. The sample holds some 31,000 clones, 80% seen once. Time point noted: after neoadjuvant nivolumab, at surgical resection. Specimen: PBMCs, collected after nivolumab (anti-PD-1) treatment. Receptors were obtained from a person aged 35 to 85 with oral cavity squamous cell carcinoma.

V gene TRBV6-5 combines with J gene TRBJ1-5; D call uncertain. With 2 bases removed from V and 4 bases from J, the gap between germline ends came to 6 bases. Germline CDR1 reads MNHEY; CDR2 reads SVGAGI. The CDR3 totals 13 residues. Here the CDR3 DNA reads TGTGCCAGCAGTTACATACAGAATCAGCCCCAGCATTTT. The encoded protein is CASSYIQNQPQHF.

The chain uses TRBV18 and TRBJ1-5; 7 nucleotides align to TRBD1. The CDR3 covers 14 residues. V dropped 4 bases and J dropped 4; count of bases not matched to a gene: 4. Germline CDR1 and CDR2: KGHSH and LQKENI. CDR3 sequence reads: CASSLTGFNQPQHF. CDR3 sequence (DNA): TGTGCCAGCTCACTGACAGGGTTTAATCAGCCCCAGCATTTT.

This clone was seen a few times. The J gene is TRBJ2-7, the V gene TRBV6-1; 9 bases agree with TRBD2. Losses at the gene ends were 5 bases for V and 2 bases for J; bases not matched to a gene: 7. This CDR3 spans 15 amino acids. The germline V gene encodes CDR1 MNHNS and CDR2 SASEGT. CDR3 bases: TGTGCCAGCAGTCCACTAGCGGGCACGACCTACGAGCAGTACTTC. Its protein is CASSPLAGTTYEQYF.

J is TRBJ2-2 and V is TRBV10-3, with TRBD2 as a possible D gene (5 bases). CDR1 and CDR2 (germline): ENHRY, SYGVKD. The CDR3 loop spans 14 amino acids. V was shortened by 1 base and J by 3 bases, with 6 bases between the two germline ends. The chain's CDR3 is CAISELEDTGELFF. The CDR3 nucleotides read TGTGCCATCAGTGAGTTGGAGGACACCGGGGAGCTGTTTTTT.

This clone was observed a handful of times. V gene TRBV2 combines with J gene TRBJ1-5, with no clear D. V was cut by 8 bases and J by 5 bases, with 10 bases left in between. This CDR3 is 12 amino acids long. Looked up from germline, CDR1 is SNHLY and CDR2 is FYNNEI. The CDR3 DNA reads as TGTGCCAGCGGTCGAAGGGATCAGCCCCAGCATTTT. Translating it yields CASGRRDQPQHF.

The chain employs TRBV19 and TRBJ2-5; the D is unclear. There are 14 residues in the CDR3. CDR1 and CDR2 from the germline V gene are LNHDA and SQIVND (reference sequence). The ends were cut back, 5 bases at V and 2 bases at J, with 12 bases in the middle. CDR3 in amino acids: CASSSSVLQETQYF. CDR3 in DNA: TGTGCCAGTAGTTCGTCAGTATTACAAGAGACCCAGTACTTC.

J is TRBJ1-1 and V is TRBV2; no definite D call. Trimming took off 2 bases at V and 6 bases at J, with 16 bases between the two ends. Germline V gene lookup returns CDR1 SNHLY and CDR2 FYNNEI. The CDR3 totals 15 residues. CDR3 nucleotide sequence: TGTGCCAGCAGTGAACGGGGTCAGGTGTCGTCTGAAGCTTTCTTT. Residues: CASSERGQVSSEAFF.

The chain is built from TRBV5-4 and TRBJ1-4; 9 nucleotides line up with TRBD1. The CDR3 runs to 15 residues. V shed 2 bases and J 8 bases; nucleotides not matched to a gene: 7. CDR1 and CDR2 from the germline V gene are SGHNT and YYREEE (reference sequence). DNA for the CDR3: TGTGCCAGCAGCTTCAAACAGGGGGCGCGGGAAAAACTGTTTTTT. Its protein is CASSFKQGAREKLFF.

The chain has TRBV19 and TRBJ1-4; D uncertain. Trimming stripped 3 bases from V and 7 bases from J, with 12 bases between. The CDR3 has 14 amino acids. Germline values: CDR1 LNHDA, CDR2 SQIVND (reference sequence). CDR3 sequence reads: CASSMNGVGEKLFF. CDR3 in DNA: TGTGCCAGTAGTATGAATGGGGTCGGTGAAAAACTGTTTTTT.

This clone was observed a single time. This rearrangement joins TRBV7-9 to TRBJ1-1; 7 nucleotides align to TRBD1. The germline CDR1 and CDR2 sequences are SEHNR and FQNEAQ (reference sequence). The CDR3 covers 14 residues. Trimming at V came to 5 bases and at J to 4 bases, leaving 7 bases not matched to a gene. CDR3 coding DNA: TGTGCCAGCAGCGCACTTCGACAGGGCACTGAAGCTTTCTTT. Translation: CASSALRQGTEAFF.

The CDR3 DNA sequence: TGTGCCAGCAGCTTAGGGACGGAGAACTATGGCTACACCTTC. It translates to CASSLGTENYGYTF. The V gene is TRBV11-2, the J gene TRBJ1-2; unclear D gene. CDR3 length: 14 amino acids. Trimming took 1 base from V and 2 from J, leaving 8 bases between them. Germline CDR1 is SGHAT and CDR2 is FQNNGV.

The chain carries TRBV4-3 and TRBJ2-5, with D tentatively TRBD1 (5 bases). V lost 0 bases, J lost 7 bases, and 18 bases lay in between. The CDR3 is made up of 16 amino acids. The germline CDR1 and CDR2 sequences are LGHNA and YSLEER. CDR3 in amino acids: CASSQEAGLGAWTQYF. The CDR3 bases are TGCGCCAGCAGCCAAGAGGCCGGCCTAGGGGCGTGGACCCAGTACTTC.

This clone has more than one count but fewer than ten. The chain uses TRBV25-1 and TRBJ2-7; possible D gene TRBD1, 6 bases. Germline CDR1 and CDR2: MGHDK and SYGVNS. The CDR3 runs to 14 residues. V was trimmed by 4 bases and J by 4 bases, leaving 14 bases between them. The CDR3 DNA follows: TGTGCCAGCAGTGCACAGGGAATGGGATACGAGCAGTACTTC. Translated: CASSAQGMGYEQYF.

This chain joins TRBV5-8 and TRBJ2-4; 7 bases are shared with TRBD1. After removal of 0 bases from V and 0 bases from J, the junction contained 0 bases not matched to a gene. The CDR3 has 15 residues. Per germline, CDR1 SGHTS and CDR2 YDEGEE. CDR3 in amino acids: CASSLGQGAKNIQYF. In DNA form, the CDR3 reads TGTGCCAGCAGCTTGGGACAGGGAGCCAAAAACATTCAGTACTTC.

The chain couples TRBV19 to TRBJ1-6; perhaps TRBD1 as D (6 bases). The CDR3 is 15 amino acids. Germline CDR1 and CDR2: LNHDA and SQIVND (reference sequence). The V end lost 3 bases, the J end lost 7 bases, and 13 bases lay between the germline ends. CDR3 region: CASSINRERNSPLHF. CDR3 DNA: TGTGCCAGTAGTATTAACAGGGAGAGAAATTCACCCCTCCACTTT.

This clone has a single count. This rearrangement joins TRBV7-2 to TRBJ2-3, with D hard to call. The CDR3 covers 12 residues. The ends were cut back, 4 bases at V and 6 bases at J, with 8 bases in the middle. The germline gives CDR1 SGHTA, CDR2 FQGNSA. The CDR3 DNA reads TGTGCCAGCAGCTCTTATACGGATACGCAGTATTTT. It translates to CASSSYTDTQYF. The variable domain in full, completed from reference TRBV7-2 and TRBJ2-3, reads GAGVSQSPSNKVTEKGKDVELRCDPISGHTALYWYRQSLGQGLEFLIYFQGNSAPDKSGLPSDRFSAERTGGSVSTLTIQRTQQEDSAVYLCASSSYTDTQYFGPGTRLTVL.

This rearrangement joins TRBV27 to TRBJ2-1; either TRBD1 or TRBD2 may fit D (5 bases each). Trimming took off 3 bases at V and 7 bases at J, with 19 bases between the two ends. The germline gives CDR1 MNHEY, CDR2 SMNVEV (reference sequence). The length of the CDR3 is 16 residues. The CDR3 sequence is CASSFPGIQGRNEQFF. The CDR3 DNA sequence: TGTGCCAGCAGTTTCCCCGGGATCCAGGGCAGGAATGAGCAGTTCTTC.

The gene calls are TRBV5-4 and TRBJ2-1; no clear D. Trimming removed 4 bases from V and 8 bases from J, with 10 bases in between. Germline CDR1 and CDR2: SGHNT and YYREEE (reference sequence). CDR3 length: 12 amino acids. DNA for the CDR3: TGTGCCAGCAGCCAGGAATGGTATGAGCAGTTCTTC. It is translated as CASSQEWYEQFF.

This chain uses TRBV7-3 with TRBJ1-3, with 12 bases lining up with TRBD1. With V trimmed by 5 bases and J by 2 bases, 1 base remained unmatched. The CDR3 extends over 15 amino acids. The germline V gene has CDR1 SGHTA and CDR2 FQGTGA. The CDR3 bases are TGTGCCAGCAGCCGGGACAGGGGGCCTGGAAACACCATATATTTT. Protein: CASSRDRGPGNTIYF.

This clone was recorded only once. The V call is TRBV7-9, the J call TRBJ2-5; 9 bases map to TRBD1. Germline CDR1 and CDR2: SEHNR and FQNEAQ (reference sequence). This CDR3 comprises 15 residues. Trimming removed 2 bases from V and 2 bases from J; junction bases left unmatched: 3. For the CDR3, the DNA is TGTGCCAGCAGCTTAAGACAGGGGGTACAAGAGACCCAGTACTTC. Its translation is CASSLRQGVQETQYF. Variable domain in full (rest from reference TRBV7-9 and TRBJ2-5): DTGVSQNPRHKITKRGQNVTFRCDPISEHNRLYWYRQTLGQGPEFLTYFQNEAQLEKSRLLSDRFSAERPKGSFSTLEIQRTEQGDSAMYLCASSLRQGVQETQYFGPGTRLLVL.

The chain joins TRBV5-6 to TRBJ2-3, with 8 bases identical to TRBD2. The CDR3 is 16 amino acids. Germline V CDR1 and CDR2: SGHDT, YYEEEE. The trim removed 4 bases at V and 6 bases at J, leaving 13 bases unmatched. This CDR3 is CASSGTGGGLRDTQYF. As DNA, the CDR3 is TGTGCCAGCAGCGGGACCGGCGGGGGGCTCCGGGATACGCAGTATTTT.

This sequence joins TRBV27 and TRBJ2-5; D assignment may be TRBD1 or TRBD2 (6 bases each). Germline V gene sequence: CDR1 MNHEY, CDR2 SMNVEV (reference sequence). CDR3 length: 14 amino acids. V was pared by 6 bases and J by 5 bases, with 16 bases between. CDR3 DNA sequence: TGTGCCAGCAGCCCAGGAGGAGGGGGGGAGACCCAGTACTTC. Protein: CASSPGGGGETQYF.

This clone was observed a handful of times. V and J are TRBV27 and TRBJ1-5; D call uncertain. V was cut by 3 bases and J by 2 bases, with 11 bases left in between. The germline CDR1 and CDR2 sequences are MNHEY and SMNVEV (reference sequence). This CDR3 spans 15 amino acids. CDR3 sequence: CASSLSEGGNQPQHF. The CDR3 DNA sequence: TGTGCCAGCAGTTTGTCAGAGGGCGGCAATCAGCCCCAGCATTTT.

This clone was observed a handful of times. The chain links TRBV6-5 to TRBJ1-2; D not certain. This CDR3 contains 14 residues. Per germline, CDR1 MNHEY and CDR2 SVGAGI. V was cut by 7 bases and J by 7 bases, with 19 bases left in between. The CDR3 spells CASTSVDGSAGYTF. The CDR3 DNA follows: TGTGCCAGCACCTCCGTGGACGGATCTGCTGGCTACACCTTC.

This rearrangement joins TRBV7-2 to TRBJ2-1; 14 bases match TRBD2. The CDR3 loop spans 19 amino acids. The germline CDR1 and CDR2 sequences are SGHTA and FQGNSA. V lost 0 bases, J lost 8 bases, and 12 bases stayed unmatched. CDR3 coding DNA: TGTGCCAGCAGCTTAGCGCGGGGACTAGCGGGGGTTCTCCTACATGAGCAGTTCTTC. It yields the protein CASSLARGLAGVLLHEQFF.

The CDR3 nucleotides read TGCGCCAGCAGCCTCTCCGGACTAGCTCAAGAGACCCAGTACTTC. Protein product: CASSLSGLAQETQYF. The chain joins TRBV4-1 to TRBJ2-5, with 8 bases fitting TRBD2. CDR1 and CDR2 (germline): MGHRA, YSYEKL. Trimming at V came to 4 bases and at J to 2 bases, leaving 6 bases not matched to a gene. The CDR3 consists of 15 residues.

The chain links TRBV4-1 to TRBJ1-1; D not certain. V lost 4 bases and J lost 0, with 15 bases in between. This CDR3 has 16 residues. CDR1 and CDR2 (germline): MGHRA, YSYEKL. Here the CDR3 DNA reads TGCGCCAGCAGCCGGGCATGGCGTGGGATGAACACTGAAGCTTTCTTT. This encodes CASSRAWRGMNTEAFF.